The 30 T cell receptor beta chains given below trace back to one sample, sequenced in a study of PD-1 blockade in mismatch repair-deficient tumors. Assay used: immunoSEQ multiplex PCR; TCRdb lists only in-frame clones, some missing. The sample yields approximately 50,000 clones, roughly three quarters seen once. Sequenced here: peripheral blood, sampled 4 weeks after starting pembrolizumab. The receptors originated from an adult with mismatch repair-deficient cancer.

CDR3 bases: TGTGCCAGCAGCCCTCCGGCCCCGTGGCAGGGGGGGAGCAATCAGCCCCAGCATTTT. Translation: CASSPPAPWQGGSNQPQHF. The V and J genes are TRBV7-9 and TRBJ1-5; 7 bases fit TRBD1. V lost 5 bases to trimming and J lost 1 base; unmatched junction nucleotides: 17. Germline CDR1 and CDR2: SEHNR and FQNEAQ (reference sequence). The CDR3 extends over 19 amino acids.

The chain has TRBV4-1 and TRBJ2-1; D is perhaps TRBD2 (5 bases). With 3 bases removed from V and 1 base from J, the gap between germline ends came to 10 bases. The CDR3 loop spans 15 amino acids. CDR1 and CDR2 from the germline V gene are MGHRA and YSYEKL. The CDR3 DNA sequence: TGCGCCAGCAGCCACGCGGGTCCATCCTACAATGAGCAGTTCTTC. It translates to CASSHAGPSYNEQFF.

This clone turned up a few times. The V and J genes are TRBV5-1 and TRBJ2-1; tentatively, D is TRBD2 (6 bases). The CDR3 is 13 residues long. The V and J ends lost 0 bases and 7 bases respectively, with 8 bases between them. Germline CDR1 and CDR2: SGHRS and YFSETQ. CDR3 residues: CASSLGGVNEQFF. CDR3 bases: TGCGCCAGCAGCTTGGGGGGGGTTAATGAGCAGTTCTTC.

This clone has only a few counts. CDR3 amino acids: CASTPRTDTQYF. Written as DNA, the CDR3 is TGTGCCAGCACCCCCCGCACAGATACGCAGTATTTT. The chain has TRBV14 and TRBJ2-3, with D hard to call. V was trimmed by 7 bases and J by 1 base, leaving 6 bases between them. This CDR3 has 12 amino acids. From germline, CDR1 is SGHDN and CDR2 FVKESK.

This rearrangement joins TRBV4-1 to TRBJ2-3, with D possibly being TRBD2 (5 bases). Germline lookup yields CDR1 MGHRA and CDR2 YSYEKL. The germline V and J ends were trimmed by 8 bases and 1 base, with 13 bases remaining between them. The CDR3 is made up of 14 amino acids. CDR3 in DNA: TGCGCCAGCGGAGCGGATGGTCGCACAGATACGCAGTATTTT. Protein product: CASGADGRTDTQYF.

This rearrangement joins TRBV5-1 to TRBJ2-2; D is possibly TRBD1 (6 bases). V was cut by 0 bases and J by 0 bases, with 6 bases left in between. The CDR3 loop spans 15 amino acids. In germline, CDR1 is SGHRS, CDR2 YFSETQ. The CDR3 sequence: CASSLGTANTGELFF. In DNA, the CDR3 is TGCGCCAGCAGCTTGGGGACAGCGAACACCGGGGAGCTGTTTTTT.

The chain couples TRBV9 to TRBJ2-1; maybe TRBD1 (6 bases). The CDR3 totals 16 residues. CDR1 and CDR2 (germline): SGDLS, YYNGEE. V was trimmed by 0 bases and J by 4 bases, leaving 14 bases between them. The CDR3 sequence: CASSVAGPRGYNEQFF. For the CDR3, the DNA is TGTGCCAGCAGCGTAGCCGGCCCGAGGGGGTACAATGAGCAGTTCTTC.

This rearrangement joins TRBV30 to TRBJ1-1; a possible D gene is TRBD1 (6 bases). With 1 base removed from V and 6 bases from J, the gap between germline ends came to 12 bases. Germline V CDR1 and CDR2: GTSNPN, SVGIG (reference sequence). CDR3 size: 13 residues. This CDR3 reads CAWSERGRAEAFF. CDR3 bases: TGTGCCTGGAGTGAGCGGGGGCGCGCTGAAGCTTTCTTT.

This clone was seen more than once but under ten times. The chain has TRBV12-5 and TRBJ1-2, with D unclear. V was clipped by 5 bases and J by 1 base, with 11 bases between them. The germline V gene encodes CDR1 LGHNT and CDR2 FRNRAP. This CDR3 has 14 amino acids. This chain's CDR3 is CASGPDGVNYGYTF. CDR3 bases: TGTGCTAGTGGTCCGGACGGGGTTAACTATGGCTACACCTTC.

The rearrangement joins TRBV7-2 to TRBJ2-1; D is ambiguous. Trimming shortened V by 2 bases and J by 6 bases, and 5 bases separated the two germline ends. The V gene's germline CDR1 is SGHTA and CDR2 FQGNSA. The CDR3 sequence is 12 residues long. The CDR3 DNA reads TGTGCCAGCAGCTTATCCCGCAATGAGCAGTTCTTC. Protein product: CASSLSRNEQFF.

Remarks on this clone: A junction boundary mismatches the germline segment, possibly from a read error. J is TRBJ2-2 and V is TRBV18, with TRBD1 identical over 7 bases. CDR1 is KGHSH and CDR2 is LQKENI in the germline V gene. The CDR3 covers 17 residues. The DNA for the CDR3 is TGTGCCAGCTCACCTCGACAGGGTTTGGGGAACGCCGGGGAGCTGTTTTTT. It is translated as CASSPRQGLGNAGELFF.

The rearrangement uses TRBV5-6 and TRBJ1-2, with 7 positions matching TRBD1. CDR3 size: 14 residues. CDR1 is SGHDT, CDR2 YYEEEE, per germline. The V and J ends lost 2 bases and 0 bases, in that order; junction bases with no gene match: 1. The CDR3 protein is CASSFGQANYGYTF. In DNA form, the CDR3 reads TGTGCCAGCAGCTTCGGACAGGCTAACTATGGCTACACCTTC. Full variable domain (outside the CDR3, taken from reference TRBV5-6 and TRBJ1-2): DAGVTQSPTHLIKTRGQQVTLRCSPKSGHDTVSWYQQALGQGPQFIFQYYEEEERQRGNFPDRFSGHQFPNYSSELNVNALLLGDSALYLCASSFGQANYGYTFGSGTRLTVV.

There are a few counts of this clone. V gene TRBV27 combines with J gene TRBJ2-7; D is undetermined. V was clipped by 0 bases and J by 12 bases, with 15 bases between them. Germline V gene sequence: CDR1 MNHEY, CDR2 SMNVEV (reference sequence). CDR3 size: 13 residues. CDR3 bases: TGTGCCAGCAGTTTATCGGTCCTCCATAGTCGGTACTTC. This sequence encodes CASSLSVLHSRYF.

The V call is TRBV29-1, the J call TRBJ2-2; D remains unclear. This CDR3 comprises 14 residues. V lost 4 bases and J lost 1, with 10 bases in between. From germline, CDR1 is SQVTM and CDR2 ANQGSEA. The CDR3 reads CSVVDGVNTGELFF. The CDR3 DNA follows: TGCAGCGTTGTCGATGGGGTGAACACCGGGGAGCTGTTTTTT.

This sequence joins TRBV4-1 and TRBJ2-7, with 10 bases lining up with TRBD2. The CDR3 is 16 amino acids. Germline lookup yields CDR1 MGHRA and CDR2 YSYEKL. V lost 0 bases and J lost 2; bases outside the gene matches: 4. CDR3 sequence: CASSQDPAGGTYEQYF. The CDR3 nucleotides read TGCGCCAGCAGCCAAGACCCAGCGGGAGGGACCTACGAGCAGTACTTC.

The gene calls are TRBV6-1 and TRBJ1-1; 8 bases line up with TRBD1. Germline-derived CDR1 and CDR2 are MNHNS and SASEGT. V lost 5 bases and J lost 3; bases outside the gene matches: 5. The CDR3 contains 14 residues. CDR3 region: CASSPTGDYTEAFF. DNA of the CDR3: TGTGCCAGCAGTCCGACAGGGGACTACACTGAAGCTTTCTTT.

CDR3 nucleotide sequence: TGTGCCAGCAGCTTGGGACAGCAAGAGACCCAGTACTTC. Its translation is CASSLGQQETQYF. The rearrangement uses TRBV5-6 and TRBJ2-5, with D possibly being TRBD1 (5 bases). Trimming pared 0 bases from V and 2 bases from J, leaving 5 bases between. The CDR3 is 13 amino acids. The germline V gene has CDR1 SGHDT and CDR2 YYEEEE.

This chain joins TRBV5-1 and TRBJ2-6; D might be TRBD1 or TRBD2, each matching 5 bases. The CDR3 contains 18 residues. Germline V gene lookup returns CDR1 SGHRS and CDR2 YFSETQ. The V end was cut by 0 bases, the J end by 0 bases, with 13 bases between. CDR3: CASSLAGDLGSGANVLTF. The CDR3 DNA follows: TGCGCCAGCAGCTTGGCCGGGGACCTCGGCTCTGGGGCCAACGTCCTGACTTTC.

The chain is built from TRBV19 and TRBJ2-7, with TRBD1 matching 10 bases. The CDR3 has 14 amino acids. After removal of 6 bases from V and 0 bases from J, the junction contained 2 bases not matched to a gene. Looked up from germline, CDR1 is LNHDA and CDR2 is SQIVND (reference sequence). The CDR3 DNA follows: TGTGCCAGTAGAGGGACAGGGGTCTCCTACGAGCAGTACTTC. Its translation: CASRGTGVSYEQYF.

The chain recombines TRBV5-1 with TRBJ1-5; D uncertain. Trimming pared 4 bases from V and 4 bases from J, leaving 9 bases between. Germline V CDR1 and CDR2: SGHRS, YFSETQ. The CDR3 is 13 residues long. Here the CDR3 reads CASSLDWNQPQHF. Here the CDR3 DNA reads TGCGCCAGCAGCCTGGACTGGAATCAGCCCCAGCATTTT.

The chain carries TRBV27 and TRBJ2-5; D unresolved. Germline CDR1 and CDR2: MNHEY and SMNVEV (reference sequence). V dropped 6 bases and J dropped 1 base, with 12 bases sitting between them. This CDR3 is 14 amino acids long. The CDR3 nucleotides are TGTGCCAGCAGCCCCTTCTGGACCCAAGAGACCCAGTACTTC. It specifies CASSPFWTQETQYF.

The CDR3 loop reads CAWAGLALDEQFF. The CDR3 coding sequence is TGTGCCTGGGCCGGACTAGCGCTGGATGAGCAGTTCTTC. The rearrangement joins TRBV30 to TRBJ2-1, with 9 bases identical to TRBD2. The junction had 7 bases not matched to a gene; V was cut back by 5 bases and J by 8 bases. Germline V gives CDR1 GTSNPN, CDR2 SVGIG (reference sequence). This CDR3 has 13 residues.

The chain combines TRBV4-1 with TRBJ2-7; the D is unclear. The V gene's germline CDR1 is MGHRA and CDR2 YSYEKL. Between the trimmed V and J ends, which lost 2 bases and 2 bases, there was a span of 10 bases. This CDR3 is 14 amino acids long. CDR3 DNA sequence: TGCGCCAGCAGCCAACTTCTGGCAACCTACGAGCAGTACTTC. Protein sequence: CASSQLLATYEQYF.

The V gene is TRBV19, the J gene TRBJ2-2, with unresolved D. From germline, CDR1 is LNHDA and CDR2 SQIVND (reference sequence). Trimming removed 5 bases at V and 6 bases at J, with 4 bases between. The CDR3 runs to 11 residues. The CDR3 loop is CASSLAGELFF. Written as DNA, the CDR3 is TGTGCCAGTAGTCTCGCCGGGGAGCTGTTTTTT.

The rearrangement joins TRBV5-1 to TRBJ1-1; 8 bases map to TRBD1. Germline CDR1 reads SGHRS; CDR2 reads YFSETQ. With 2 bases clipped from V and 3 bases from J, the junction kept 18 bases outside the gene matches. The CDR3 runs 19 residues. CDR3 sequence: CASSFSSGLRDRTYTEAFF. The CDR3 DNA sequence: TGCGCCAGCAGCTTTTCATCAGGGTTACGGGACAGGACATACACTGAAGCTTTCTTT.

The V call is TRBV11-3, the J call TRBJ1-1; D is unclear. The germline V and J ends were trimmed by 6 bases and 4 bases, with 15 bases remaining between them. Germline CDR1 is SGHNT and CDR2 is YENEEA. This CDR3 contains 14 residues. The CDR3 loop reads CASSSNGGATEAFF. The DNA for the CDR3 is TGTGCCAGCAGTTCAAATGGAGGAGCCACTGAAGCTTTCTTT.

The rearrangement uses TRBV27 and TRBJ2-4; 7 positions match TRBD2. Germline CDR1 reads MNHEY; CDR2 reads SMNVEV (reference sequence). The trim removed 6 bases at V and 5 bases at J, leaving 7 bases unmatched. The CDR3 totals 14 residues. The CDR3, as DNA: TGTGCCAGCAGCTCCCCGGGACTACAAAACATTCAGTACTTC. This codes for CASSSPGLQNIQYF.

The chain joins TRBV29-1 to TRBJ2-7, with 8 bases fitting TRBD2. Germline V lookup: CDR1 SQVTM, CDR2 ANQGSEA. CDR3 size: 14 residues. V dropped 7 bases and J dropped 5; count of bases not matched to a gene: 13. The CDR3 region is CSAKSGSSRHEQYF. In DNA, the CDR3 is TGCAGCGCCAAAAGCGGGAGCTCGCGCCACGAGCAGTACTTC.

For the CDR3, the DNA is TGTGCCAGCAGCCATAAAGGGGCGAACACTGAAGCTTTCTTT. This translates into CASSHKGANTEAFF. The chain links TRBV9 to TRBJ1-1, with D tentatively TRBD1 (5 bases). The CDR3 has 14 amino acids. Deletions cut 4 bases from V and 1 base from J, with 11 bases between. CDR1 SGDLS and CDR2 YYNGEE come from the germline V gene.

The chain links TRBV11-2 to TRBJ2-3, with TRBD2 as a possible D gene (5 bases). Germline V CDR1 and CDR2: SGHAT, FQNNGV. The CDR3 extends over 13 amino acids. The ends were cut back, 5 bases at V and 4 bases at J, with 10 bases in the middle. The CDR3 sequence: CASSPLGADTQYF. CDR3 in DNA: TGTGCCAGCAGCCCCCTCGGGGCAGATACGCAGTATTTT.